Each of the 32 T cell receptor beta chains below was sequenced from the same sample in a study of shared clonotypes between healthy human individuals. The assay was immunoSEQ multiplex PCR, and TCRdb's table has in-frame clones only and misses some. The sample holds about 2.4 million clones, over 85% seen once. The source material was naive CD4+ T cells from PBMCs. Specified subset: CD45RA+ positively selected. These receptors all come from a man aged 18 to 30 in good health. Some clones in this sample may be carry-over from other donors' samples.

This clone was found once. The genes are TRBV25-1 and TRBJ1-2, with 7 bases fitting TRBD1. The CDR3 extends over 13 amino acids. Germline CDR1 reads MGHDK; CDR2 reads SYGVNS. J was trimmed by 3 bases and V by 4 bases; bases with no gene match: 2. CDR3 amino acids: CASSGTGYYGYTF. The DNA of the CDR3 is TGTGCCAGCAGTGGGACAGGATACTATGGCTACACCTTC.

The chain couples TRBV4-3 to TRBJ1-2; 9 bases align to TRBD1. Germline V CDR1 and CDR2: LGHNA, YSLEER. V gave up 0 bases and J gave up 7 bases; unmatched junction bases: 12. CDR3 size: 17 residues. CDR3 nucleotides: TGCGCCAGCAGCCAAGAACAGGGGACAGGGAGTCGATTTGGCTACACCTTC. This translates into CASSQEQGTGSRFGYTF.

The V and J genes are TRBV7-3 and TRBJ2-1; 8 positions match TRBD2. Germline V gives CDR1 SGHTA, CDR2 FQGTGA. With 2 bases clipped from V and 4 bases from J, the junction kept 7 bases outside the gene matches. There are 16 residues in the CDR3. In DNA, the CDR3 is TGTGCCAGCAGCTTATCACGGGCTAGCGGGTACAATGAGCAGTTCTTC. The encoded protein is CASSLSRASGYNEQFF.

The chain links TRBV6-1 to TRBJ1-2; D is perhaps TRBD1 (6 bases). Trimming took 2 bases from V and 3 from J, leaving 13 bases between them. Germline V gene lookup returns CDR1 MNHNS and CDR2 SASEGT. The CDR3 has 15 amino acids. CDR3 residues: CASSENWGRDYGYTF. The CDR3, as DNA: TGTGCCAGCAGTGAAAACTGGGGGCGGGACTATGGCTACACCTTC.

V gene TRBV7-2 combines with J gene TRBJ2-1, with D unresolved. Per germline, CDR1 SGHTA and CDR2 FQGNSA. This CDR3 region has 15 residues. Trimming removed 5 bases at V and 2 bases at J, with 13 bases between. The CDR3 loop is CASSPEAYAYNEQFF. The DNA for the CDR3 is TGTGCCAGCAGCCCAGAGGCGTATGCCTACAATGAGCAGTTCTTC.

The genes are TRBV21-1 and TRBJ2-7; the table assigns TRBD1, which was not confirmed against the DNA. TRBV21-1 is a known pseudogene. The CDR3 runs 17 residues. The CDR3 DNA is TGTGCCAGCAGCAAAAGGGATCGCCACAGGGCCTCCTACGAGCAGTACTTC. It codes for CASSKRDRHRASYEQYF.

With respect to this clone: Other DNA sequences within the sample encode an identical CDR3. The rearrangement links TRBV7-3 to TRBJ1-5, with D hard to call. There are 13 residues in the CDR3. Deletions cut 2 bases from V and 7 bases from J, with 9 bases between. Per the germline V gene, CDR1 is SGHTA and CDR2 is FQGTGA. The CDR3 sequence is CASSLAWGQPQHF. CDR3 nucleotides: TGTGCCAGCAGCTTAGCGTGGGGACAGCCCCAGCATTTT.

The chain recombines TRBV29-1 with TRBJ2-1; D unclear. The length of the CDR3 is 15 residues. Germline V gives CDR1 SQVTM, CDR2 ANQGSEA. Deletions cut 7 bases from V and 6 bases from J, with 22 bases between. The CDR3 coding sequence is TGCAGCGGGATAGTACCGGGTCATTATGGCAATGAGCAGTTCTTC. Its protein product is CSGIVPGHYGNEQFF.

The gene calls are TRBV28 and TRBJ2-1; TRBD1 matches 7 bases. This CDR3 spans 15 amino acids. Germline trimming cut 7 bases from V and 8 bases from J; bases unmatched to any gene: 14. The germline gives CDR1 MDHEN, CDR2 SYDVKM. The DNA for the CDR3 is TGTGCCAGCAATACAGGGGCCCCTCCCGGGGATGAGCAGTTCTTC. This translates into CASNTGAPPGDEQFF.

V is TRBV7-2 and J is TRBJ2-5; a possible D gene is TRBD2 (6 bases). Trimming took 2 bases from V and 5 from J, leaving 12 bases between them. CDR1 and CDR2 (germline): SGHTA, FQGNSA. The CDR3 has 14 residues. DNA of the CDR3: TGTGCCAGCAGCTTAAAAGGGAGGAAGGAGACCCAGTACTTC. This sequence encodes CASSLKGRKETQYF.

This clone was seen just once. V usage is TRBV9 and J usage is TRBJ1-2; no definite D call. The ends were cut back, 0 bases at V and 8 bases at J, with 17 bases in the middle. In germline, CDR1 is SGDLS, CDR2 YYNGEE. The CDR3 spans 15 residues. Written as DNA, the CDR3 is TGTGCCAGCAGCGTAGGCAAAGACCGCAGCAGGGGCTACACCTTC. Amino acids: CASSVGKDRSRGYTF.

The CDR3 region has the DNA TGTGCCAGCAGAAAACCCGGGACAGGGGCATTAAATGAGCAGTTCTTC. Its protein product is CASRKPGTGALNEQFF. V gene TRBV11-2 combines with J gene TRBJ2-1; 10 nucleotides agree with TRBD1. The V and J ends lost 6 bases and 7 bases, in that order; junction bases with no gene match: 12. The CDR3 has 16 residues. Germline CDR1 SGHAT, CDR2 FQNNGV.

This chain links TRBV2 with TRBJ1-6; no firm D call. The V end was cut by 0 bases, the J end by 12 bases, with 9 bases between. Germline CDR1 and CDR2: SNHLY and FYNNEI. The CDR3 covers 13 residues. Here the CDR3 DNA reads TGTGCCAGCAGTGAAGCGCTGCGCGGACCCCTCCACTTT. It specifies CASSEALRGPLHF.

The chain is built from TRBV7-8 and TRBJ1-1; 7 bases line up with TRBD1. V gave up 5 bases and J gave up 10 bases; unmatched junction bases: 7. The CDR3 has 12 residues. Looked up from germline, CDR1 is SGHVS and CDR2 is FQNEAQ. The CDR3: CASSDRVRRAFF. CDR3 nucleotide sequence: TGTGCCAGCAGCGACAGGGTTAGGAGAGCTTTCTTT.

The V and J genes are TRBV20-1 and TRBJ2-5; D remains unclear. Germline CDR1 DFQATT, CDR2 SNEGSKA (reference sequence). V shed 4 bases and J shed 8 bases, with 8 bases lying between them. This CDR3 region has 10 residues. CDR3 coding DNA: TGCAGTGCTACCGCGAGAACCCAGTACTTC. Encoded protein: CSATARTQYF.

The chain has TRBV11-3 and TRBJ2-1, with D maybe TRBD2 (6 bases). Germline V lookup: CDR1 SGHNT, CDR2 YENEEA. V lost 5 bases and J lost 0, with 8 bases in between. There are 14 residues in the CDR3. In DNA, the CDR3 is TGTGCCAGCAGCCACGGGAGCTCCTACAATGAGCAGTTCTTC. Protein sequence: CASSHGSSYNEQFF. The complete variable domain, with remaining parts taken from reference TRBV11-3 and TRBJ2-1, reads EAGVVQSPRYKIIEKKQPVAFWCNPISGHNTLYWYLQNLGQGPELLIRYENEEAVDDSQLPKDRFSAERLKGVDSTLKIQPAELGDSAVYLCASSHGSSYNEQFFGPGTRLTVL.

In this sample, this clone turned up once. The J gene is TRBJ1-1, the V gene TRBV7-9; a possible D gene is TRBD1 (6 bases). The CDR3 loop spans 15 amino acids. Germline CDR1 reads SEHNR; CDR2 reads FQNEAQ (reference sequence). The V end lost 5 bases, the J end lost 3 bases, and 16 bases lay between the germline ends. This chain's CDR3 is CASSPGHVMDTEAFF. The CDR3 coding sequence is TGTGCCAGCAGCCCGGGACACGTCATGGACACTGAAGCTTTCTTT.

This clone was seen only a few times. Different DNA sequences within this sample yield the same CDR3. The rearrangement joins TRBV6-1 to TRBJ2-7, with 13 bases identical to TRBD2. Trimming removed 6 bases from V and 3 bases from J; junction bases left unmatched: 2. This CDR3 is 14 amino acids long. The germline gives CDR1 MNHNS, CDR2 SASEGT. The CDR3 sequence is CASSRTSGSYEQYF. CDR3 coding DNA: TGTGCCAGCAGCCGGACTAGCGGGAGCTACGAGCAGTACTTC.

The chain joins TRBV7-2 to TRBJ1-4; TRBD1 aligns across 11 bases. Germline V gene data show CDR1 as SGHTA and CDR2 as FQGNSA. This CDR3 is built from 16 residues. The J segment lost 3 bases and the V segment lost 5 bases, leaving 5 bases of the junction unmatched. The CDR3 DNA is TGTGCCAGCAGCCCGGACAGGGGGCGAGCTAATGAAAAACTGTTTTTT. It specifies CASSPDRGRANEKLFF.

A single count supports this clone. The genes are TRBV28 and TRBJ1-2; 9 bases map to TRBD1. This CDR3 has 13 amino acids. With 10 bases clipped from V and 7 bases from J, the junction kept 10 bases outside the gene matches. The germline CDR1 and CDR2 sequences are MDHEN and SYDVKM. In nucleotides, the CDR3 is TGTGCCACCCCCCGGGACAGGGACGGTGGCTACACCTTC. Its protein is CATPRDRDGGYTF.

The chain couples TRBV9 to TRBJ2-1; D not certain. Trimming removed 0 bases at V and 2 bases at J, with 9 bases between. The length of the CDR3 is 15 residues. Germline CDR1 SGDLS, CDR2 YYNGEE. CDR3 amino acids: CASSVETQAYNEQFF. DNA for the CDR3: TGTGCCAGCAGCGTAGAGACCCAAGCCTACAATGAGCAGTTCTTC.

This clone was seen once. This chain joins TRBV5-4 and TRBJ2-7; 10 positions agree with TRBD1. Germline-derived CDR1 and CDR2 are SGHNT and YYREEE (reference sequence). The junction had 8 bases not matched to a gene; V was cut back by 3 bases and J by 5 bases. The CDR3 is 15 residues long. The CDR3 nucleotides read TGTGCCAGCAGCTCCCGGGACAGGGGCAAGAACGAGCAGTACTTC. This sequence encodes CASSSRDRGKNEQYF.

The V and J genes are TRBV7-9 and TRBJ1-1, with no clear D. CDR3 length equals 13 residues. The ends were cut back, 3 bases at V and 5 bases at J, with 10 bases in the middle. The germline CDR1 and CDR2 sequences are SEHNR and FQNEAQ (reference sequence). CDR3 nucleotide sequence: TGTGCCAGCAGCTTTAAGGCAGGAACTGAAGCTTTCTTT. The encoded protein is CASSFKAGTEAFF. Filled out from reference TRBV7-9 and TRBJ1-1, the complete variable domain reads DTGVSQNPRHKITKRGQNVTFRCDPISEHNRLYWYRQTLGQGPEFLTYFQNEAQLEKSRLLSDRFSAERPKGSFSTLEIQRTEQGDSAMYLCASSFKAGTEAFFGQGTRLTVV.

The rearrangement joins TRBV7-8 to TRBJ1-2, with TRBD1 identical over 7 bases. CDR1 and CDR2 from the germline V gene are SGHVS and FQNEAQ. The CDR3 is 15 residues long. The V segment lost 2 bases and the J segment 7 bases; nucleotides outside the gene matches: 10. The chain's CDR3 is CASSLTGRGGGGYTF. Written as DNA, the CDR3 is TGTGCCAGCAGCTTAACTGGCAGGGGGGGCGGTGGCTACACCTTC.

This clone was seen a single time. CDR3 nucleotides: TGTGCCAGCAGCTTGGGAGCTAGCGGGATAAAGACCCAGTACTTC. Translating it yields CASSLGASGIKTQYF. The V gene is TRBV5-4, the J gene TRBJ2-5, with 9 nucleotides matching TRBD2. The ends lost 0 bases at V and 6 bases at J; junction bases unmatched: 6. This CDR3 is 15 amino acids long. Germline V CDR1 and CDR2: SGHNT, YYREEE (reference sequence).

This sequence joins TRBV18 and TRBJ1-1; D is perhaps TRBD1 (6 bases). This CDR3 spans 14 amino acids. V lost 4 bases to trimming and J lost 1 base, with 10 bases between them. Per germline, CDR1 KGHSH and CDR2 LQKENI. The CDR3 nucleotides are TGTGCCAGCTCACGCCTGACAGGGAACACTGAAGCTTTCTTT. Protein sequence: CASSRLTGNTEAFF.

The genes are TRBV7-8 and TRBJ2-7; D unresolved. Germline CDR1 and CDR2: SGHVS and FQNEAQ. This CDR3 region has 15 residues. V was shortened by 5 bases and J by 6 bases, with 20 bases between the two germline ends. The CDR3 region is CASSASGSRDGEQYF. In DNA form, the CDR3 reads TGTGCCAGCAGCGCGTCAGGAAGCCGTGACGGCGAGCAGTACTTC. Drawing the rest from reference TRBV7-8 and TRBJ2-7, the complete variable domain is GAGVSQSPRYKVAKRGQDVALRCDPISGHVSLFWYQQALGQGPEFLTYFQNEAQLDKSGLPSDRFFAERPEGSVSTLKIQRTQQEDSAVYLCASSASGSRDGEQYFGPGTRLTVT.

The chain combines TRBV4-1 with TRBJ1-2; a possible D gene is TRBD1 (5 bases). This CDR3 has 18 amino acids. Trimming took 1 base from V and 4 from J, leaving 22 bases between them. Looked up from germline, CDR1 is MGHRA and CDR2 is YSYEKL. The CDR3 region is CASSQAPGQPWGIYGYTF. The CDR3 nucleotides read TGCGCCAGCAGCCAAGCCCCGGGGCAGCCATGGGGAATCTATGGCTACACCTTC.

V is TRBV28 and J is TRBJ2-5; 8 bases fit TRBD1. Germline CDR1 and CDR2: MDHEN and SYDVKM. Trimming removed 6 bases from V and 5 bases from J; junction bases left unmatched: 14. The CDR3 contains 16 residues. This CDR3 is CASRPKGSGGWETQYF. CDR3 nucleotide sequence: TGTGCCAGCAGACCAAAGGGGTCAGGGGGCTGGGAGACCCAGTACTTC.

The chain is built from TRBV10-3 and TRBJ1-4; 7 bases align to TRBD1. Germline CDR1 is ENHRY and CDR2 is SYGVKD. V trimming: 6 bases; J trimming: 5 bases; junction bases outside the gene matches: 9. The CDR3 is made up of 15 amino acids. CDR3 DNA sequence: TGTGCCATCAGAGCGGGACAGTGGAGCAATGAAAAACTGTTTTTT. The encoded protein is CAIRAGQWSNEKLFF.

The V gene is TRBV18, the J gene TRBJ1-2; the D gene is possibly TRBD1 (6 bases). The CDR3 runs 13 residues. The ends were cut back, 3 bases at V and 8 bases at J, with 13 bases in the middle. Germline CDR1 is KGHSH and CDR2 is LQKENI. The CDR3: CASSPQGSAGYTF. The CDR3 region has the DNA TGTGCCAGCTCACCCCAGGGGAGCGCGGGCTACACCTTC.

The chain carries TRBV29-1 and TRBJ2-7, with TRBD2 as a possible D gene (6 bases). The CDR3 consists of 13 residues. Deletions cut 5 bases from V and 3 bases from J, with 14 bases between. Germline V lookup: CDR1 SQVTM, CDR2 ANQGSEA. The CDR3 loop reads CSVSGTGRYEQYF. CDR3 DNA: TGCAGCGTTAGTGGGACTGGTCGCTACGAGCAGTACTTC.